This TCR beta chain was captured by sequencing in a study of technical replicates of blood from a few donors. Profiled with immunoSEQ multiplex PCR; TCRdb holds only in-frame clones, not every one. The repertoire holds around 79,000 clones, with around 90% as singletons. The receptor was derived from a human donor in good health. The sequenced sample consisted of T cells isolated from PBMCs.

CDR3 residues: CAISEAAQTGELFF. The CDR3 DNA is TGTGCCATCAGTGAGGCGGCACAAACCGGGGAGCTGTTTTTT. The rearrangement links TRBV10-3 to TRBJ2-2; D gene unclear. Trimming took off 2 bases at V and 5 bases at J, with 9 bases between the two ends. CDR3 length equals 14 residues. The germline V gene has CDR1 ENHRY and CDR2 SYGVKD.